This is a list of T cell receptor beta chains from one sample in a study of shared clonotypes between healthy human individuals. The assay was immunoSEQ multiplex PCR, and TCRdb's table has in-frame clones only and misses some. In the table there are 950,000 to 1,100,000 clones, roughly 80% of which are singletons. The sequenced sample consisted of memory CD4+ T cells sorted from blood. Receptors were obtained from a man aged 18 to 30 in good health. CDR3s include the opening cysteine and the closing phenylalanine or tryptophan. A D gene is named only where the DNA matches it firmly. Expanded clones are given a class, and other clones once, few, many or no size at all.

TRBD1	TRBV6-6	TRBJ1-1	.	TGTGCCAGCAGGACCGGGACAGGTCTCATGAACACTGAAGCTTTCTTT	CASRTGTGLMNTEAFF
.	TRBV10-3	TRBJ1-3	.	TGTGCCATCAGTGAGGGTGGGTTCCTCAGCTCTGGAAACACCATATATTTT	CAISEGGFLSSGNTIYF
TRBD1	TRBV5-1	TRBJ1-4	.	TGCGCCAGCAGCTTACAGGGGGCTGGGGCTAATGAAAAACTGTTTTTT	CASSLQGAGANEKLFF
.	TRBV2	TRBJ2-6	.	TGTGCCAGCGAGGGTACAGTCCAAACCCACTACTCTGGGGCCAACGTCCTGACTTTC	CASEGTVQTHYSGANVLTF
TRBD2	TRBV19	TRBJ2-7	.	TGTGCCAGTAGTCCCAGGGGACTAGTCTTCGAAGAGCAGTACTTC	CASSPRGLVFEEQYF
.	TRBV14	TRBJ2-2	once	TGTGCCAGCAGCCAAGCCGTGACCGGGGAGCTGTTTTTT	CASSQAVTGELFF
TRBD1	TRBV2	TRBJ1-2	.	TGTGCCAGCAGGGGGTGGGACAGCCCTTCGGCTTCTCGAGGCTACACCTTC	CASRGWDSPSASRGYTF
.	TRBV25-1	TRBJ2-5	.	TGTGCCAGCAGCTCGCGGGGACTCATGTACCAAGAGACCCAGTACTTC	CASSSRGLMYQETQYF
.	TRBV11-2	TRBJ2-7	.	TGTGCCAGCAGCTTTACAGGGTCGGGCGAGCAGTACTTC	CASSFTGSGEQYF
.	TRBV6-1	TRBJ1-5	.	TGTGCCAGCAGTTATTCATCTAATCAGCCCCAGCATTTT	CASSYSSNQPQHF
.	TRBV27	TRBJ2-1	.	TGTGCCACCAAGACAGTTAACAATGAGCAGTTCTTC	CATKTVNNEQFF
TRBD2	TRBV10-2	TRBJ2-1	.	TGCGCCAGCAGCACACATAGCGGGAGTAAAGGGGGGTACAATGAGCAGTTCTTC	CASSTHSGSKGGYNEQFF
.	TRBV7-2	TRBJ1-3	once	TGTGCCAGCAGCCTACTTCAGGGAAACACCATATATTTT	CASSLLQGNTIYF
.	TRBV6-5	TRBJ2-7	once	TGTGCCAGCAGCCGAGGAGTGTCCGGCGACGAGCAGTACTTC	CASSRGVSGDEQYF
.	TRBV9	TRBJ1-1	few	TGTGCCTCGCTCCCTTCGGCGGGGGGGTACACTGAAGCTTTCTTT	CASLPSAGGYTEAFF
TRBD1	TRBV7-2	TRBJ1-2	.	TGTGCCAGCAGCTTAGTTGAGAGGACAGGAGGGGATGGCTACACCTTC	CASSLVERTGGDGYTF
TRBD1	TRBV6-1	TRBJ1-4	.	TGTGCCAGCAGTGACAGGGGGGATGAAAAACTGTTTTTT	CASSDRGDEKLFF
.	TRBV28	TRBJ1-3	.	TGTGCCAGCAGTTCCCGATCCCCAACCATATATTTT	CASSSRSPTIYF
.	TRBV5-1	TRBJ1-2	.	TGCGCCAGCAGCTATGAGATGGAGGGCTACACCTTC	CASSYEMEGYTF
.	TRBV5-1	TRBJ2-5	few	TGCGCCAGCAGCTTGGAAACGGGAACAGAGACCCAGTACTTC	CASSLETGTETQYF
TRBD1	TRBV6-5	TRBJ2-3	once	TGTGCCAGCAGTTCCTTCGACAGGGGTCGGGCAGATACGCAGTATTTT	CASSSFDRGRADTQYF
.	TRBV19	TRBJ2-7	few	TGTGCCACCGGCCAGGGGTATCAGGCGATATACGAGCAGTACTTC	CATGQGYQAIYEQYF
TRBD1	TRBV6-5	TRBJ2-7	.	TGTGCCAGCAGCCCGGGACAGGGAGGCGAGCAGTACTTC	CASSPGQGGEQYF
.	TRBV7-8	TRBJ1-3	few	TGTGCCAGCAGCTTAGATTCGGCCGTGGACACCATATATTTT	CASSLDSAVDTIYF
.	TRBV30	TRBJ1-6	.	TGTGCCCAGGCCCGGGGATGGAATTCACCTCTCCACTTT	CAQARGWNSPLHF
TRBD1	TRBV6-6	TRBJ1-5	.	TGTGCCAGCAGTTACTCGACAGGGGGCCAGGGGCAGCCCCAGCATTTT	CASSYSTGGQGQPQHF
TRBD1	TRBV18	TRBJ2-7	.	TGTGCCAGCTCACTGGACAGGGGGCCTTGGCAGTACTTC	CASSLDRGPWQYF
TRBD2	TRBV4-2	TRBJ2-4	.	TGTGCCAGCAGCCGACGGGGGGGCAGGGGCATTCAGTACTTC	CASSRRGGRGIQYF
.	TRBV5-4	TRBJ2-7	once	TGTGCCAGCAGCTTACAAGCCTACGAGCAGTACTTC	CASSLQAYEQYF
.	TRBV7-3	TRBJ1-2	.	TGTGCCAGCAGCTTTTCCGGGGGTAATGGCTACACCTTC	CASSFSGGNGYTF
TRBD2	TRBV18	TRBJ2-4	.	TGTGCCAGCTCACTCAGCGGGGGGGCGGACATTCAGTACTTC	CASSLSGGADIQYF
TRBD1	TRBV7-9	TRBJ1-1	.	TGTGCCAGCAGCTCAGGGGGCTGGACTGAAGCTTTCTTT	CASSSGGWTEAFF
TRBD1	TRBV5-6	TRBJ1-4	.	TGTGCCAGCAGTACGGGACAGGGGTTCCCTAATGAAAAACTGTTTTTT	CASSTGQGFPNEKLFF
.	TRBV6-5	TRBJ1-5	few	TGTGCCAGCAGTTACGGCGGCGGGAATCAGCCCCAGCATTTT	CASSYGGGNQPQHF
TRBD1	TRBV27	TRBJ2-7	.	TGTGCCAGCAGTCTAGGGACAGGGAGGTTAAACGAGCAGTACTTC	CASSLGTGRLNEQYF
TRBD1	TRBV2	TRBJ1-1	.	TGTGCCAGCATAATGGACAGGATGAACACTGAAGCTTTCTTT	CASIMDRMNTEAFF
TRBD1	TRBV5-4	TRBJ2-3	.	TGTGCCAGCAGCTTGGCGGGACAGGCTAGCACAGATACGCAGTATTTT	CASSLAGQASTDTQYF
TRBD1	TRBV7-6	TRBJ2-2	.	TGTGCCAGCAGCTCCGCCTTAACAGGACAGGGAATGAACACCGGGGAGCTGTTTTTT	CASSSALTGQGMNTGELFF
.	TRBV5-1	TRBJ2-3	few	TGCGCCAGCAGCTTGAAGGACAGACGCACAGATACGCAGTATTTT	CASSLKDRRTDTQYF
TRBD1	TRBV5-1	TRBJ1-1	.	TGCGCCAGCAGCCAGAAAGGACAGGGCGCCAACACTGAAGCTTTCTTT	CASSQKGQGANTEAFF
.	TRBV6-1	TRBJ2-7	.	TGTGCCAGCAGTGAGTTTTACGAGCAGTACTTC	CASSEFYEQYF
TRBD2	TRBV7-9	TRBJ2-3	.	TGTGCCAGCAGGGCTACGGGACTAGCGGGAGTTAAAGATACGCAGTATTTT	CASRATGLAGVKDTQYF
.	TRBV4-3	TRBJ1-1	.	TGCGCCAGCAGCCAGGAGGGGAGGGAAGCTTTCTTT	CASSQEGREAFF
.	TRBV9	TRBJ2-7	.	TGTGCCAGCAGCGTAGGGTGGCAGCAAAACGAGCAGTACTTC	CASSVGWQQNEQYF
.	TRBV7-9	TRBJ1-5	.	TGTGCCAGCAGCTCCACAGGGAGCAATCAGCCCCAGCATTTT	CASSSTGSNQPQHF
TRBD2	TRBV11-2	TRBJ2-1	few	TGTGCCAGCTTGGGACTAGCGGGGCACAATGAGCAGTTCTTC	CASLGLAGHNEQFF
TRBD2	TRBV5-4	TRBJ2-3	.	TGTGCCAGCAGTTTCGGCGGGGGGCGTGAAGATACGCAGTATTTT	CASSFGGGREDTQYF
.	TRBV28	TRBJ1-2	many	TGTGCCAGCAGTTCTGGAAGAGGGGGGGACTATGGCTACACCTTC	CASSSGRGGDYGYTF
.	TRBV16	TRBJ2-5	few	TGTGCCAGCAGCCAATTAGACAGAGGGGAGACCCAGTACTTC	CASSQLDRGETQYF
.	TRBV7-2	TRBJ1-5	once	TGTGCCAGCAGCTTAACGGCCCGGGGTCAGCCCCAGCATTTT	CASSLTARGQPQHF
.	TRBV7-9	TRBJ2-7	.	TGTGCCAGCAGCTACTGGACTGGAGGAAACTCCTACGAGCAGTACTTC	CASSYWTGGNSYEQYF
.	TRBV5-1	TRBJ1-2	.	TGCGCCAGCAGCCCCATGGACAGTCTAAGTGGCTACACCTTC	CASSPMDSLSGYTF